A selection of T cell receptor beta chains follows, all from one sample in a study of T cell responses to AZD1222 COVID-19 vaccine. TCRdb's table, derived via immunoSEQ multiplex PCR, lists solely in-frame clones and lacks some. The data show about 130,000 clones, 85% to 95% seen once. The sequencing here drew on peripheral blood, taken on day 0 of AZD1222 vaccination. The receptors come from an adult in good health. Both conserved end residues are part of each CDR3. The D gene is left open where the match is weak.

V gene	D gene	CDR3 length	J gene	CDR3 DNA	CDR3 protein
TRBV11-3	TRBD1	16	TRBJ2-3	TGTGCCAGCAGCTTACACGGGACAGGGGTCACAGATACGCAGTATTTT	CASSLHGTGVTDTQYF
TRBV5-3	TRBD1	15	TRBJ2-5	TGTGCCAGAAGCTTTAGACAGGGGGTAGGGGGGACCCAGTACTTC	CARSFRQGVGGTQYF
TRBV7-9	-	15	TRBJ2-1	TGTGCCAGCAGCCCCCCGATAGTGGCCTACAATGAGCAGTTCTTC	CASSPPIVAYNEQFF
TRBV9	-	15	TRBJ2-7	TGTGCCAGCAGCTCCGGTGGGTTGCGAGCGTACGAGCAGTACTTC	CASSSGGLRAYEQYF
TRBV28	TRBD2	15	TRBJ2-7	TGTGCCAGCAGTTTAGGCGGGGGGGTTCACTACGAGCAGTACTTC	CASSLGGGVHYEQYF
TRBV7-8	TRBD2	16	TRBJ2-3	TGTGCCAGCAGCCAGGTGGGCGGGGGGAGCACAGATACGCAGTATTTT	CASSQVGGGSTDTQYF
TRBV5-5	-	14	TRBJ2-7	TGTGCCAGCAGTATAGCGGTGACCTCCTACGAGCAGTACTTC	CASSIAVTSYEQYF
TRBV11-2	-	14	TRBJ2-5	TGTGCCAGCAGCTTAGGGCTAGCCACAGAGACCCAGTACTTC	CASSLGLATETQYF
TRBV5-6	-	13	TRBJ2-1	TGTGCCAGCAGCCAGAACAGAAATAGGGAGCAGTTCTTC	CASSQNRNREQFF
TRBV2	-	13	TRBJ1-6	TGTGCCAGGGAGACGGGAGCGCGTTTTCACCTCCACTTT	CARETGARFHLHF
TRBV4-2	-	13	TRBJ2-5	TGTGCCAGCACCGGGTGGGACGAAGAGACCCAGTACTTC	CASTGWDEETQYF